One sample yielded the 5 T cell receptor beta chains listed below, sequenced in a study of Ad26.COV2.S vaccination and SARS-CoV-2 variants. Treatment noted: roughly 19 received Ad26.COV2.S at low or high dose, single or two shots; about 5 received placebo; per-sample allocation not given. Collection of the samples took place on day 63 after the first injection of vaccine or placebo. The table came from immunoSEQ multiplex PCR; TCRdb's copy has only in-frame clones and leaves some out. Among about 420,000 clones listed, approximately 88% were seen once. The material was peripheral blood, obtained in a trial of Ad26.COV2.S vaccine versus placebo. These receptors came from a person between 18 and 60 years old who received the Ad26.COV2.S COVID-19 vaccine or a placebo.

This chain connects TRBV30 to TRBJ1-5; D not resolved. Looked up from germline, CDR1 is GTSNPN and CDR2 is SVGIG (reference sequence). This CDR3 has 14 residues. The V end was cut by 3 bases, the J end by 0 bases, with 9 bases between. In DNA, the CDR3 is TGTGCCTGGAGCCGTGGGATTAGCAATCAGCCCCAGCATTTT. The encoded protein is CAWSRGISNQPQHF.

Of note for this clone: Other DNA sequences in this specimen translate into the identical CDR3. J is TRBJ2-7 and V is TRBV3-1 (or the pseudogene TRBV3-2), with 7 bases aligning to TRBD1. The trim removed 4 bases at V and 4 bases at J, leaving 1 base unmatched. The CDR3 totals 12 residues. From germline, CDR1 is LGHDT and CDR2 YNNKEL (reference sequence). CDR3 residues: CASSPTGYEQYF. In DNA, the CDR3 is TGTGCCAGCAGCCCGACAGGGTACGAGCAGTACTTC.

The gene calls are TRBV5-4 and TRBJ2-5, with TRBD2 matching 7 bases. The CDR3 is 16 amino acids. CDR1 and CDR2 (germline): SGHNT, YYREEE (reference sequence). V was clipped by 3 bases and J by 4 bases; unmatched bases: 12. DNA of the CDR3: TGTGCCAGCAGCTCGGGACGGGGAGGGTGGAGAGAGACCCAGTACTTC. It codes for CASSSGRGGWRETQYF.

The chain uses TRBV28 and TRBJ1-1, with a tentative D call TRBD1 (5 bases). The CDR3 loop spans 15 amino acids. Per germline, CDR1 MDHEN and CDR2 SYDVKM. V was trimmed by 1 base and J by 5 bases, leaving 14 bases between them. As DNA, the CDR3 is TGTGCCAGCAGTTTATCAGGGACGGGGGGGACTGAAGCTTTCTTT. Protein product: CASSLSGTGGTEAFF.

The chain joins TRBV28 to TRBJ1-4; 10 positions match TRBD1. The germline CDR1 and CDR2 sequences are MDHEN and SYDVKM. V lost 5 bases to trimming and J lost 8 bases; unmatched junction nucleotides: 11. The CDR3 spans 16 residues. The DNA of the CDR3 is TGTGCCAGCAGTCTGCCGGGACAGGGGATTGGGGAAAAACTGTTTTTT. It encodes CASSLPGQGIGEKLFF.